This T cell receptor (beta chain) was identified during a study of T cells in Graves' hyperthyroidism and ophthalmopathy. Those patients with uncontrolled infection, other autoimmune disease, pregnancy or lactation were excluded. Remarks on this clonotype: Its antigen is currently unknown. Without the conserved terminal phenylalanine or tryptophan, this CDR3 likely stems from a read error.

TCR beta CDR3 regions were amplified from RNA transcripts. Carried out on the TCR CDR3, a first-round RT-PCR used the HTBI primer set. TCRdb ran MiXCR on the multiplex PCR reads and lists one entry per CDR3 protein. The sample holds roughly 350,000 distinct CDR3 sequences, approximately 15% seen once. The CDR3 spans 14 residues. V was shortened by 5 bases and J by 1 base, with 9 bases between the two germline ends. Per germline, CDR1 DFQATT and CDR2 SNEGSKA (reference sequence). Study-level results: In the blood, most expanded thyroid clonotypes above 0.001 appeared as well.

J is TRBJ2-6 and V is TRBV20-1; D remains unclear. Sequences were obtained from blood. The receptor comes from a middle-aged woman with Graves' ophthalmopathy. The CDR3 DNA follows: TGCAGTGCTTCCCGCTTTTCTGGGGCCAACGTCCTGACTCTC. As protein: CSASRFSGANVLTL.